The clone carrying this T cell receptor (beta chain) appeared a few times. This record belongs to a study of blood T cell repertoires in COVID-19. As for the study in general: COVID-19 samples, acute and convalescent, were from the United States, Italy and Spain. Sources were T cells, B-cell-depleted T cells, or PBMCs; the material itself was cDNA or gDNA.

The CDR3 has 13 residues. The germline V gene has CDR1 GTSNPN and CDR2 SVGIG (reference sequence). After removal of 1 base from V and 9 bases from J, the junction contained 2 bases not matched to a gene. As processed by the authors: The assay estimated nucleated cells by amplifying reference gene primers. Clones were read by immunoSEQ multiplex PCR, and TCRdb kept only the in-frame ones, dropping some. V and J calls and clone size are given by that table; D and trimming were obtained from the DNA. The data contain approximately 190,000 clones, under 85% of them seen just once; the ten biggest clones take up approximately 6.1%.

V usage is TRBV30 and J usage is TRBJ1-6, with TRBD1 matching over 8 bases. Material: peripheral blood. The origin of this receptor is a woman aged 40 to 55 with acute or convalescent COVID-19. CDR3 DNA sequence: TGTGCCTGGAGTGGACAGGGGCTTTCACCCCTCCACTTT. Translation gives CAWSGQGLSPLHF.